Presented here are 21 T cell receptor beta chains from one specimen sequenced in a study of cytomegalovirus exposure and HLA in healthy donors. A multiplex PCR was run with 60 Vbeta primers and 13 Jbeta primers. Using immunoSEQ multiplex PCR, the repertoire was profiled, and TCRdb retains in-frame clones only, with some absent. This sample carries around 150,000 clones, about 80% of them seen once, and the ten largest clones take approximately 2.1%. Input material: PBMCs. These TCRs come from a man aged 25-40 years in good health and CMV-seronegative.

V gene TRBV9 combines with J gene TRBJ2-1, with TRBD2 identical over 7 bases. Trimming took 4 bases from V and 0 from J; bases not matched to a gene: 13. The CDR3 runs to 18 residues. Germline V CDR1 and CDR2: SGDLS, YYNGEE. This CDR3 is CASSPRRMSGDSYNEQFF. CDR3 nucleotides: TGTGCCAGCAGCCCCCGTAGGATGAGCGGGGACTCCTACAATGAGCAGTTCTTC. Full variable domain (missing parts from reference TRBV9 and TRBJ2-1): DSGVTQTPKHLITATGQRVTLRCSPRSGDLSVYWYQQSLDQGLQFLIQYYNGEERAKGNILERFSAQQFPDLHSELNLSSLELGDSALYFCASSPRRMSGDSYNEQFFGPGTRLTVL.

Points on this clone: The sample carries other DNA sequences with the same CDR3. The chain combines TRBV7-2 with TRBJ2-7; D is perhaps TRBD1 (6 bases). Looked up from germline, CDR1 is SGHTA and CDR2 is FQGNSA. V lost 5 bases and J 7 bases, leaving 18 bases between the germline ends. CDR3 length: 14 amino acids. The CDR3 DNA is TGTGCCAGCAGCCCGTGGACAAGTACAGGGGAGCAGTACTTC. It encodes CASSPWTSTGEQYF.

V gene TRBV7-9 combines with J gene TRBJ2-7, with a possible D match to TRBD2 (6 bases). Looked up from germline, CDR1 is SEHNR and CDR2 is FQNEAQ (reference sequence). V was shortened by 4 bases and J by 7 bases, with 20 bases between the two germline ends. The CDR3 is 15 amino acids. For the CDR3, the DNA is TGTGCCAGCAGCTCTATAAGGGACTCTTCCGGAGAGCAGTACTTC. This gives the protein CASSSIRDSSGEQYF.

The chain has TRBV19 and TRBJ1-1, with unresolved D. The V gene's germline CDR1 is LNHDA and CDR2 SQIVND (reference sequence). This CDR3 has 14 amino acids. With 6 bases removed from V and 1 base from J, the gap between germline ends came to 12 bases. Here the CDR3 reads CASRPEGANTEAFF. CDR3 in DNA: TGTGCCAGTAGGCCGGAGGGAGCGAACACTGAAGCTTTCTTT.

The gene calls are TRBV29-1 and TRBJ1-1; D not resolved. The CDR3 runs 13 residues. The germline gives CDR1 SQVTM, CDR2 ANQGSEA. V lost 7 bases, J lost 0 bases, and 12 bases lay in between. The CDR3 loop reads CSGIQYLNTEAFF. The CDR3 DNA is TGCAGCGGTATACAGTACCTGAACACTGAAGCTTTCTTT.

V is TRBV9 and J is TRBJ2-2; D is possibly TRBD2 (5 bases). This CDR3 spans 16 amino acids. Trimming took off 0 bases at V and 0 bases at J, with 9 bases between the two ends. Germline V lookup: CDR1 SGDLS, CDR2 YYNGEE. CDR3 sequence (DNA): TGTGCCAGCAGCGTAGGCGGGCCCTCGAACACCGGGGAGCTGTTTTTT. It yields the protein CASSVGGPSNTGELFF.

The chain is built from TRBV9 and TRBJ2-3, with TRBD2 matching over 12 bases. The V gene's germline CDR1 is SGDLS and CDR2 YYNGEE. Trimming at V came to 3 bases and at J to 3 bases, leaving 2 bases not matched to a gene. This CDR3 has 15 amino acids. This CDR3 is CASSGGLAGTDTQYF. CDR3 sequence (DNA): TGTGCCAGCAGCGGCGGACTAGCGGGGACAGATACGCAGTATTTT. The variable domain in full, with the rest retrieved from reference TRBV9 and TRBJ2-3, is DSGVTQTPKHLITATGQRVTLRCSPRSGDLSVYWYQQSLDQGLQFLIQYYNGEERAKGNILERFSAQQFPDLHSELNLSSLELGDSALYFCASSGGLAGTDTQYFGPGTRLTVL.

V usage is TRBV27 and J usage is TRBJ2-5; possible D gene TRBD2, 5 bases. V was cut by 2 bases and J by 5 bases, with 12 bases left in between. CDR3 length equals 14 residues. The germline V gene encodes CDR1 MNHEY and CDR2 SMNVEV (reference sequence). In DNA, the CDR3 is TGTGCCAGCAGTTTAGCGGGTTGGCGGGAGACCCAGTACTTC. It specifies CASSLAGWRETQYF.

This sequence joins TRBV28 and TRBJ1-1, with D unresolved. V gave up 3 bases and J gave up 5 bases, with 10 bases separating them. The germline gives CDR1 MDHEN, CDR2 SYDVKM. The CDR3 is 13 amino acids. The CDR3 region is CASSFRGWTEAFF. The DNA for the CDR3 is TGTGCCAGCAGTTTCCGGGGATGGACTGAAGCTTTCTTT.

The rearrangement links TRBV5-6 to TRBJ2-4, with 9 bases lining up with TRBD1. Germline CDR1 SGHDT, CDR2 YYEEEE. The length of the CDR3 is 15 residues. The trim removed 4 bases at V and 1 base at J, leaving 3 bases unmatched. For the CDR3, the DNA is TGTGCCAGCAGCCCGGGGACAGGGGCCAAAAACATTCAGTACTTC. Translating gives CASSPGTGAKNIQYF.

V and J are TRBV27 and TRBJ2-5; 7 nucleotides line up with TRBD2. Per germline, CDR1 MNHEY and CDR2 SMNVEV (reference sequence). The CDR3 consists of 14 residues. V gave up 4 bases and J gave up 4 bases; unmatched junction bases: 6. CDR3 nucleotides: TGTGCCAGCAGTTCGGCGGGAGTGGGAGAGACCCAGTACTTC. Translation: CASSSAGVGETQYF.

The CDR3: CASTVQGRDYGYTF. CDR3 in DNA: TGTGCCAGCACTGTCCAGGGGAGAGACTATGGCTACACCTTC. The chain employs TRBV28 and TRBJ1-2, with a weak D call TRBD1 (6 bases). V lost 7 bases and J lost 3, with 15 bases in between. The germline gives CDR1 MDHEN, CDR2 SYDVKM. This CDR3 is built from 14 residues.

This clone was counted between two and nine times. CDR3 nucleotides: TGTGCCAGCAGTGAAGCGGGGACTATCAACCTTAGTCGGTATTTT. It yields the protein CASSEAGTINLSRYF. The V call is TRBV6-1, the J call TRBJ2-3, with 7 bases matching TRBD2. CDR3 size: 15 residues. Germline CDR1 MNHNS, CDR2 SASEGT. V lost 0 bases, J lost 14 bases, and 14 bases stayed unmatched.

The CDR3 region has the DNA TGTGCCTGGGCCCGACAGGGGGCCGGTAATTCACCCCTCCACTTT. Translated, it gives CAWARQGAGNSPLHF. The chain carries TRBV30 and TRBJ1-6, with 10 positions matching TRBD1. V lost 5 bases, J lost 6 bases, and 7 bases stayed unmatched. CDR1 GTSNPN and CDR2 SVGIG come from the germline V gene (reference sequence). The CDR3 is 15 residues long. Based on the CDR3 plus reference TRBV30 and TRBJ1-6, the full variable domain is SQTIHQWPATLVQPVGSPLSLECTVEGTSNPNLYWYRQAAGRGLQLLFYSVGIGQISSEVPQNLSASRPQDRQFILSSKKLLLSDSGFYLCAWARQGAGNSPLHFGNGTRLTVT.

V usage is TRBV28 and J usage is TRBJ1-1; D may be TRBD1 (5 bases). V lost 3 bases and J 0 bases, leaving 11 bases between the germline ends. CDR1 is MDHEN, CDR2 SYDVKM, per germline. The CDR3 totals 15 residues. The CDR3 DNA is TGTGCCAGCAGTTTTCAGGGCACGATGAACACTGAAGCTTTCTTT. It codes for CASSFQGTMNTEAFF.

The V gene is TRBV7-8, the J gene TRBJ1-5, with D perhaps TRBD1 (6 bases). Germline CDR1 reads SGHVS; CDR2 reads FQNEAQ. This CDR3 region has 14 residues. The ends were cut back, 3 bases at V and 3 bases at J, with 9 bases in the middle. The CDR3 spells CASSLTGNNQPQHF. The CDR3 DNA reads TGTGCCAGCAGCTTGACAGGAAACAATCAGCCCCAGCATTTT.

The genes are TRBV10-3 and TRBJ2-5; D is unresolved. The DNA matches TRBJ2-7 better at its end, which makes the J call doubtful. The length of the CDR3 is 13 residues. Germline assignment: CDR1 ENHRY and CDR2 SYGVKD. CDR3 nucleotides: TGTGCCATCAGTGATTTCATTATATACGAGCAGTACTTC. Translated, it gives CAISDFIIYEQYF.

The CDR3 DNA sequence: TGTGCCAGCCAGGGGGAATACTACAATGAGCAGTTCTTC. It encodes CASQGEYYNEQFF. The rearrangement uses TRBV11-2 and TRBJ2-1, with 7 bases aligning to TRBD1. Germline CDR1 and CDR2: SGHAT and FQNNGV. The CDR3 spans 13 residues. V was clipped by 8 bases and J by 3 bases; unmatched bases: 4. Variable domain in full (rest from reference TRBV11-2 and TRBJ2-1): EAGVAQSPRYKIIEKRQSVAFWCNPISGHATLYWYQQILGQGPKLLIQFQNNGVVDDSQLPKDRFSAERLKGVDSTLKIQPAKLEDSAVYLCASQGEYYNEQFFGPGTRLTVL.

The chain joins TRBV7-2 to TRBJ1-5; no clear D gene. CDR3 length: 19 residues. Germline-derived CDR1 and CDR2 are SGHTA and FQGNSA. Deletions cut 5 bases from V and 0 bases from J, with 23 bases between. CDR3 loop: CASSPTGSQATDSNQPQHF. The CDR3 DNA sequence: TGTGCCAGCAGCCCGACCGGGTCCCAAGCCACTGATAGCAATCAGCCCCAGCATTTT.

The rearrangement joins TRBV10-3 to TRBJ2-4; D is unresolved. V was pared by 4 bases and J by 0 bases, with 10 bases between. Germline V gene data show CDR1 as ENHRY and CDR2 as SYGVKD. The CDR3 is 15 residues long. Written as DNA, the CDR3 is TGTGCCATCAGTGTTGGCTTTAAAGCCAAAAACATTCAGTACTTC. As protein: CAISVGFKAKNIQYF.

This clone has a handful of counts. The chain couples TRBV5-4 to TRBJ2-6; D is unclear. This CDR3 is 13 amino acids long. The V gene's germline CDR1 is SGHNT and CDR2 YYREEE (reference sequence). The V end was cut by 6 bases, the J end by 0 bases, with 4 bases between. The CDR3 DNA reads TGTGCCAGCACTCTCTCTGGGGCCAACGTCCTGACTTTC. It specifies CASTLSGANVLTF.